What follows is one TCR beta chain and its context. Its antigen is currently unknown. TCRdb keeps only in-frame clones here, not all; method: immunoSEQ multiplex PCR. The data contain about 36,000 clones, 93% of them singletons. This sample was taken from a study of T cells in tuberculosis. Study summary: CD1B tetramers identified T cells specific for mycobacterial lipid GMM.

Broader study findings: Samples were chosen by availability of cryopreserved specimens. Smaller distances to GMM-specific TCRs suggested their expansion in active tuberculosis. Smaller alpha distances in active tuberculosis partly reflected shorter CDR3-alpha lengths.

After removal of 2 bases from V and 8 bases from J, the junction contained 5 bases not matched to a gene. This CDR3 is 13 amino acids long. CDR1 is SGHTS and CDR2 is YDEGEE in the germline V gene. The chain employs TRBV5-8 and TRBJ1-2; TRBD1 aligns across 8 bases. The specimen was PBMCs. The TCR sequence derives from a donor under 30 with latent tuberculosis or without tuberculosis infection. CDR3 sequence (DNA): TGTGCCAGCAGCTTACTCGACAGGGGAGGCTACACCTTC. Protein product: CASSLLDRGGYTF.